These 30 T cell receptor beta chains share one sample of origin, sequenced in a study of blood T cell repertoires in COVID-19. Using immunoSEQ multiplex PCR, the repertoire was profiled, and TCRdb retains in-frame clones only, with some absent. The sample has about 230,000 clones; roughly 80% are singletons. Material: peripheral blood. The receptor source for this set is a woman aged 70-85 years with active or convalescent COVID-19.

This chain links TRBV6-5 with TRBJ2-3, with 8 bases that match TRBD2. V trimming: 6 bases; J trimming: 7 bases; junction bases outside the gene matches: 12. CDR3 length equals 15 residues. The V gene's germline CDR1 is MNHEY and CDR2 SVGAGI. DNA for the CDR3: TGTGCCAGCAGCGGACCCGGACTAGCCCAATATACGCAGTATTTT. This encodes CASSGPGLAQYTQYF.

The chain employs TRBV5-1 and TRBJ1-6; TRBD1 matches 8 bases. CDR1 and CDR2 (germline): SGHRS, YFSETQ. Unmatched junction bases numbered 8, after V lost 2 bases and J lost 10 bases. The CDR3 spans 15 residues. The CDR3 DNA reads TGCGCCAGCAGCTTCCGGGGCAGGGGGCAGTCACCCCTCCACTTT. Encoded protein: CASSFRGRGQSPLHF.

The V call is TRBV5-4, the J call TRBJ2-3; 7 bases fit TRBD2. Germline values: CDR1 SGHNT, CDR2 YYREEE (reference sequence). Trimming at V came to 3 bases and at J to 2 bases, leaving 6 bases not matched to a gene. The length of the CDR3 is 15 residues. CDR3 region: CASSYGGGITDTQYF. The CDR3 coding sequence is TGTGCCAGCAGCTACGGGGGAGGGATCACAGATACGCAGTATTTT. The full variable domain, its missing parts supplied by reference TRBV5-4 and TRBJ2-3, is ETGVTQSPTHLIKTRGQQVTLRCSSQSGHNTVSWYQQALGQGPQFIFQYYREEENGRGNFPPRFSGLQFPNYSSELNVNALELDDSALYLCASSYGGGITDTQYFGPGTRLTVL.

This sequence joins TRBV5-1 and TRBJ1-2, with 7 bases lining up with TRBD1. Germline V gene lookup returns CDR1 SGHRS and CDR2 YFSETQ. V shed 7 bases, J shed 4 bases, and the junction held 28 bases outside the gene matches. The CDR3 has 20 residues. CDR3 nucleotides: TGCGCCAGCCAGCCAAACCCCCCCAGTGCCTCACAGGGGTCGGGCTATGGCTACACCTTC. It yields the protein CASQPNPPSASQGSGYGYTF.

In this sample, this clone turned up many times. The chain combines TRBV30 with TRBJ1-1; possible D gene TRBD1, 6 bases. This CDR3 comprises 14 residues. Germline CDR1 reads GTSNPN; CDR2 reads SVGIG (reference sequence). With 6 bases removed from V and 5 bases from J, the gap between germline ends came to 19 bases. CDR3 nucleotides: TGTGCCTGCGCCCGAGACAGGCCCCGGACTGAAGCTTTCTTT. Translating gives CACARDRPRTEAFF.

This sequence joins TRBV5-1 and TRBJ2-1, with D possibly TRBD2 on 6 matching bases. CDR3 length: 14 residues. The germline V gene encodes CDR1 SGHRS and CDR2 YFSETQ. Trimming took 4 bases from V and 5 from J, leaving 13 bases between them. The CDR3 reads CASSVTRGDNEQFF. The CDR3, as DNA: TGCGCCAGCAGCGTCACGCGGGGAGACAATGAGCAGTTCTTC.

V and J are TRBV19 and TRBJ1-1, with a weak D call TRBD1 (6 bases). Trimming removed 5 bases from V and 5 bases from J, with 24 bases in between. Germline-derived CDR1 and CDR2 are LNHDA and SQIVND (reference sequence). The CDR3 consists of 17 residues. CDR3 sequence: CASSVLWGRQGWTEAFF. The CDR3 nucleotides are TGTGCCAGTAGTGTTTTGTGGGGTCGGCAGGGGTGGACTGAAGCTTTCTTT. The variable domain in full, completed from reference TRBV19 and TRBJ1-1, reads DGGITQSPKYLFRKEGQNVTLSCEQNLNHDAMYWYRQDPGQGLRLIYYSQIVNDFQKGDIAEGYSVSREKKESFPLTVTSAQKNPTAFYLCASSVLWGRQGWTEAFFGQGTRLTVV.

The gene calls are TRBV6-2 or TRBV6-3 and TRBJ2-7; tentatively, D is TRBD1 (5 bases). Trimming shortened V by 0 bases and J by 3 bases, and 9 bases separated the two germline ends. Per the germline V gene, CDR1 is MNHEY and CDR2 is SVGEGT. The CDR3 is 14 amino acids. CDR3 in amino acids: CASSYSGANYEQYF. CDR3 bases: TGTGCCAGCAGTTACTCTGGGGCCAACTACGAGCAGTACTTC.

V and J are TRBV19 and TRBJ1-1, with D unclear. The CDR3 totals 14 residues. V dropped 3 bases and J dropped 4 bases, with 12 bases sitting between them. Per germline, CDR1 LNHDA and CDR2 SQIVND (reference sequence). CDR3 sequence reads: CASSIIPGSTEAFF. DNA of the CDR3: TGTGCCAGTAGTATCATCCCGGGAAGCACTGAAGCTTTCTTT.

The chain carries TRBV18 and TRBJ2-4; 10 bases match TRBD2. Germline CDR1 KGHSH, CDR2 LQKENI. Trimming at V came to 4 bases and at J to 7 bases, leaving 10 bases not matched to a gene. This CDR3 region has 16 residues. The CDR3 sequence is CASSLSGTSVDNIQYF. The CDR3, as DNA: TGTGCCAGCTCACTATCCGGGACTAGCGTGGATAACATTCAGTACTTC. Variable domain in full (rest from reference TRBV18 and TRBJ2-4): NAGVMQNPRHLVRRRGQEARLRCSPMKGHSHVYWYRQLPEEGLKFMVYLQKENIIDESGMPKERFSAEFPKEGPSILRIQQVVRGDSAAYFCASSLSGTSVDNIQYFGAGTRLSVL.

The chain uses TRBV30 and TRBJ1-1; D gene ambiguous. Trimming took off 4 bases at V and 6 bases at J, with 12 bases between the two ends. This CDR3 is built from 12 residues. Germline CDR1 GTSNPN, CDR2 SVGIG (reference sequence). The DNA of the CDR3 is TGTGCCTGGACCAAGGTCAGGTCTGAAGCTTTCTTT. This sequence encodes CAWTKVRSEAFF.

The chain is built from TRBV24-1 and TRBJ2-3, with D possibly being TRBD2 (5 bases). V lost 6 bases, J lost 1 base, and 16 bases lay in between. CDR1 KGHDR and CDR2 SFDVKD come from the germline V gene. The CDR3 loop spans 16 amino acids. CDR3 sequence: CATSSGLSVGTDTQYF. The CDR3 DNA follows: TGTGCCACCAGTAGCGGTCTTTCAGTGGGCACAGATACGCAGTATTTT.

This sequence joins TRBV28 and TRBJ2-2; the match to TRBD1 covers 7 bases. The V and J ends lost 5 bases and 4 bases, in that order; junction bases with no gene match: 1. CDR3 size: 13 residues. Germline CDR1 reads MDHEN; CDR2 reads SYDVKM. This CDR3 reads CASSAGGTGELFF. CDR3 coding DNA: TGTGCCAGCAGTGCAGGGGGCACCGGGGAGCTGTTTTTT.

This clone has more than one count but fewer than ten. V gene TRBV18 combines with J gene TRBJ2-7, with D hard to call. Trimming cost V 1 base and J 5 bases, with 18 bases left between them. This CDR3 contains 16 residues. Germline assignment: CDR1 KGHSH and CDR2 LQKENI. Here the CDR3 reads CASSPRVWIQSHEQYF. For the CDR3, the DNA is TGTGCCAGCTCACCACGGGTCTGGATACAGAGCCACGAGCAGTACTTC.

This clone was counted a few times. This sequence joins TRBV6-2 or TRBV6-3 and TRBJ1-2; D remains ambiguous. V was shortened by 2 bases and J by 2 bases, with 3 bases between the two germline ends. The CDR3 loop spans 12 amino acids. Germline V lookup: CDR1 MNHEY, CDR2 SVGEGT. The CDR3 loop reads CASSYSNYGYTF. The CDR3 bases are TGTGCCAGCAGTTACAGCAACTATGGCTACACCTTC.

The chain employs TRBV4-3 and TRBJ2-2; the match to TRBD2 covers 9 bases. CDR1 is LGHNA, CDR2 YSLEER, per germline. Trimming took 0 bases from V and 1 from J; bases not matched to a gene: 0. The CDR3 is 16 residues long. In DNA form, the CDR3 reads TGCGCCAGCAGCCAAGATAGCGGGGGGAACACCGGGGAGCTGTTTTTT. Protein: CASSQDSGGNTGELFF.

The chain links TRBV10-3 to TRBJ2-6, with D possibly TRBD2 on 6 matching bases. Trimming left V 6 bases short and J 0 bases short, with 12 bases between. Germline loops: CDR1 ENHRY, CDR2 SYGVKD. CDR3 length equals 16 residues. The CDR3 sequence: CAIRPGLISGANVLTF. The CDR3 DNA is TGTGCCATCAGACCGGGACTGATCTCTGGGGCCAACGTCCTGACTTTC.

The chain recombines TRBV28 with TRBJ1-1; D is ambiguous. V lost 9 bases and J 4 bases, leaving 21 bases between the germline ends. This CDR3 region has 15 residues. From germline, CDR1 is MDHEN and CDR2 SYDVKM. CDR3 sequence reads: CASLQISGPPTEAFF. In DNA, the CDR3 is TGTGCCAGTCTTCAAATTAGTGGTCCCCCCACTGAAGCTTTCTTT.

J is TRBJ2-2 and V is TRBV27; 8 nucleotides line up with TRBD2. CDR3 length equals 15 residues. V trimming: 4 bases; J trimming: 5 bases; junction bases outside the gene matches: 6. The germline gives CDR1 MNHEY, CDR2 SMNVEV (reference sequence). CDR3 region: CASSSRGGRTGELFF. CDR3 nucleotide sequence: TGTGCCAGCAGTTCCCGGGGGGGGCGTACCGGGGAGCTGTTTTTT.

The chain is built from TRBV5-1 and TRBJ2-7, with 8 bases fitting TRBD2. This CDR3 has 14 residues. The germline gives CDR1 SGHRS, CDR2 YFSETQ. J lost 1 base, V lost 2 bases, and 2 bases had no gene match. CDR3 protein: CASSFSGKSYEQYF. For the CDR3, the DNA is TGCGCCAGCAGCTTTAGCGGGAAATCCTACGAGCAGTACTTC.

This clone was detected once. V is TRBV5-1 and J is TRBJ2-7; 11 nucleotides align to TRBD2. With 5 bases clipped from V and 4 bases from J, the junction kept 5 bases outside the gene matches. The CDR3 runs 14 residues. Germline CDR1 is SGHRS and CDR2 is YFSETQ. The CDR3 here is CASSPGTSGYEQYF. In nucleotides, the CDR3 is TGCGCCAGCAGTCCCGGGACTAGCGGATACGAGCAGTACTTC.

The CDR3 reads CASSLGSSGSYEQYF. CDR3 bases: TGTGCCAGCAGCTTAGGCTCTAGCGGGAGCTACGAGCAGTACTTC. The chain is built from TRBV7-6 and TRBJ2-7; 10 bases align to TRBD2. The V and J ends lost 1 base and 3 bases, in that order; junction bases with no gene match: 3. This CDR3 has 15 amino acids. Germline V gives CDR1 SGHVS, CDR2 FNYEAQ.

The chain combines TRBV3-1 (or the pseudogene TRBV3-2) with TRBJ2-5; 9 nucleotides match TRBD2. There are 15 residues in the CDR3. In germline, CDR1 is LGHDT, CDR2 YNNKEL (reference sequence). Trimming at V came to 0 bases and at J to 2 bases, leaving 1 base not matched to a gene. The CDR3 region is CASSQDSGGQETQYF. The CDR3 nucleotides are TGTGCCAGCAGCCAAGATAGCGGGGGTCAAGAGACCCAGTACTTC.

V is TRBV5-1 and J is TRBJ2-1; perhaps TRBD1 as D (5 bases). The ends were cut back, 4 bases at V and 8 bases at J, with 16 bases in the middle. The CDR3 loop spans 14 amino acids. CDR1 and CDR2 from the germline V gene are SGHRS and YFSETQ. CDR3 bases: TGCGCCAGCAGCCTGAGCCCAGGGAACGATGAGCAGTTCTTC. Protein sequence: CASSLSPGNDEQFF.

The chain employs TRBV4-3 and TRBJ2-7; the D is unclear. The CDR3 consists of 14 residues. V gave up 1 base and J gave up 3 bases, with 10 bases separating them. Germline assignment: CDR1 LGHNA and CDR2 YSLEER. Here the CDR3 reads CASSQGLGVYEQYF. The CDR3 nucleotides read TGCGCCAGCAGCCAAGGACTTGGAGTCTACGAGCAGTACTTC.

The genes are TRBV29-1 and TRBJ2-1; no definite D call. Germline lookup yields CDR1 SQVTM and CDR2 ANQGSEA. The CDR3 loop spans 14 amino acids. V lost 5 bases and J 0 bases, leaving 11 bases between the germline ends. CDR3 region: CSVYDTSSYNEQFF. CDR3 bases: TGCAGCGTTTACGACACGAGCTCCTACAATGAGCAGTTCTTC.

This clone has a handful of counts. The chain combines TRBV10-3 with TRBJ1-5; D gene unclear. Germline V gene lookup returns CDR1 ENHRY and CDR2 SYGVKD. Trimming took off 10 bases at V and 0 bases at J, with 7 bases between the two ends. CDR3 length: 12 amino acids. The CDR3 protein is CATSVSNQPQHF. The CDR3 nucleotides read TGTGCCACCTCTGTTAGCAATCAGCCCCAGCATTTT.

The chain recombines TRBV15 with TRBJ2-5; 15 bases agree with TRBD2. The V and J ends lost 4 bases and 2 bases, in that order; junction bases with no gene match: 5. The CDR3 is 17 amino acids. Germline loops: CDR1 LNHNV, CDR2 YYDKDF (reference sequence). As DNA, the CDR3 is TGTGCCACCAGCACCCAGGGACTAGCGGGGGGTCAAGAGACCCAGTACTTC. Amino acids: CATSTQGLAGGQETQYF.

This chain links TRBV3-1 (or the pseudogene TRBV3-2) with TRBJ1-3; no firm D call. The CDR3 has 16 amino acids. Trimming stripped 4 bases from V and 0 bases from J, with 13 bases between. Germline values: CDR1 LGHDT, CDR2 YNNKEL (reference sequence). The CDR3 sequence is CASSPWVRSSGNTIYF. Written as DNA, the CDR3 is TGTGCCAGCAGCCCCTGGGTCCGGAGCTCTGGAAACACCATATATTTT.

Here the CDR3 reads CASSRREVAVYNEQFF. Here the CDR3 DNA reads TGTGCCAGCAGCAGGCGGGAGGTAGCGGTATACAATGAGCAGTTCTTC. J is TRBJ2-1 and V is TRBV3-1 (or the pseudogene TRBV3-2); 8 bases match TRBD2. The CDR3 loop spans 16 amino acids. Germline CDR1 reads LGHDT; CDR2 reads YNNKEL (reference sequence). V lost 5 bases to trimming and J lost 4 bases; unmatched junction nucleotides: 10.